Below, 15 T cell receptor beta chains from the same sample are listed, as sequenced in a study of T-cell memory formation after mild COVID-19. TCRdb itself ran the 5' RACE reads through MiXCR, one entry per CDR3 protein. The sample has around 470,000 distinct CDR3 sequences; about 20% are singletons. Sequencing used PBMCs or a T cell subset sorted from them (not recorded which). The receptors derive from an adult woman who had mild COVID-19 (a few samples of this study predate the infection). Cell type and time point are not known.

The genes are TRBV11-2 and TRBJ2-2; 7 bases are shared with TRBD1. This CDR3 has 15 residues. With V trimmed by 5 bases and J by 6 bases, 9 bases remained unmatched. The V gene's germline CDR1 is SGHAT and CDR2 FQNNGV. CDR3 region: CASSQQGSSPGELFF. Here the CDR3 DNA reads TGTGCCAGCAGCCAACAGGGGAGCTCGCCCGGGGAGCTGTTTTTT.

This sequence joins TRBV7-8 and TRBJ1-1, with 7 bases lining up with TRBD1. The CDR3 totals 15 residues. Germline loops: CDR1 SGHVS, CDR2 FQNEAQ. V gave up 2 bases and J gave up 5 bases; unmatched junction bases: 8. The CDR3 coding sequence is TGTGCCAGCAGCTTATTTGAGAGGGGGCGGACTGAAGCTTTCTTT. This translates into CASSLFERGRTEAFF.

The genes are TRBV4-2 and TRBJ1-2; TRBD1 is a possible D gene (6 bases). The germline CDR1 and CDR2 sequences are LGHNA and YNFKEQ. CDR3 length: 15 amino acids. The germline V and J ends were trimmed by 0 bases and 3 bases, with 11 bases remaining between them. CDR3 sequence reads: CASSQEDRSHYGYTF. In DNA form, the CDR3 reads TGTGCCAGCAGCCAAGAAGACAGGTCCCACTATGGCTACACCTTC.

The rearrangement uses TRBV5-1 and TRBJ2-1, with TRBD2 matching 9 bases. The CDR3 is 14 residues long. The V gene's germline CDR1 is SGHRS and CDR2 YFSETQ. V was pared by 0 bases and J by 8 bases, with 3 bases of the junction left unmatched. CDR3 in DNA: TGCGCCAGCAGCTTGGAGCGGGAGGTGTATGAGCAGTTCTTC. This encodes CASSLEREVYEQFF.

This clonotype came up a few times. The J gene is TRBJ2-6, the V gene TRBV27, with D possibly matching TRBD1 (6 bases). The CDR3 totals 17 residues. V lost 4 bases and J lost 0, with 13 bases in between. From germline, CDR1 is MNHEY and CDR2 SMNVEV (reference sequence). The CDR3 sequence: CASSYATGYSGANVLTF. The CDR3, as DNA: TGTGCCAGCAGTTACGCGACAGGATACTCTGGGGCCAACGTCCTGACTTTC.

This clonotype turned up a few times. The chain carries TRBV12-3 or TRBV12-4 and TRBJ1-2; D gene uncertain. Trimming took off 3 bases at V and 4 bases at J, with 9 bases between the two ends. The CDR3 consists of 13 residues. As DNA, the CDR3 is TGTGCCAGCAGTTTGGGTAATAGCTATGGCTACACCTTC. It specifies CASSLGNSYGYTF.

This clonotype was observed a handful of times. The V and J genes are TRBV4-3 and TRBJ2-1, with 13 bases matching TRBD2. V shed 1 base, J shed 8 bases, and the junction held 5 bases outside the gene matches. The CDR3 consists of 16 residues. Germline V gives CDR1 LGHNA, CDR2 YSLEER. The CDR3 DNA is TGCGCCAGCAGCCAAGGTTGGACTAGCGGGAGTTATGAGCAGTTCTTC. Translation gives CASSQGWTSGSYEQFF.

J is TRBJ2-3 and V is TRBV7-9, with D perhaps TRBD2 (5 bases). This CDR3 region has 15 residues. CDR1 and CDR2 from the germline V gene are SEHNR and FQNEAQ (reference sequence). Trimming stripped 1 base from V and 4 bases from J, with 12 bases between. Here the CDR3 reads CASSLGVAWADTQYF. For the CDR3, the DNA is TGTGCCAGCAGCTTAGGGGTAGCGTGGGCAGATACGCAGTATTTT. Full variable domain (rest looked up from reference TRBV7-9 and TRBJ2-3): DTGVSQNPRHKITKRGQNVTFRCDPISEHNRLYWYRQTLGQGPEFLTYFQNEAQLEKSRLLSDRFSAERPKGSFSTLEIQRTEQGDSAMYLCASSLGVAWADTQYFGPGTRLTVL.

This clonotype has just a few counts. The rearrangement uses TRBV29-1 and TRBJ1-2, with D perhaps TRBD1 (5 bases). CDR3 length equals 15 residues. Looked up from germline, CDR1 is SQVTM and CDR2 is ANQGSEA. Trimming removed 3 bases from V and 4 bases from J, with 18 bases in between. The CDR3 sequence: CSVDFRPTDPYGYTF. The CDR3 DNA reads as TGCAGCGTTGACTTCCGGCCGACAGACCCCTATGGCTACACCTTC.

The V call is TRBV12-3 or TRBV12-4, the J call TRBJ2-7, with 10 bases identical to TRBD1. Unmatched junction bases numbered 6, after V lost 6 bases and J lost 4 bases. The CDR3 loop spans 14 amino acids. CDR3 nucleotides: TGTGCCAGCAGGGGGGGACAGGGGTGGTACGAGCAGTACTTC. Translated: CASRGGQGWYEQYF.

This clonotype was detected only a few times. The chain couples TRBV27 to TRBJ1-1, with a weak D call TRBD1 (5 bases). Germline CDR1 is MNHEY and CDR2 is SMNVEV (reference sequence). The CDR3 spans 13 residues. V was trimmed by 6 bases and J by 3 bases, leaving 11 bases between them. CDR3 nucleotide sequence: TGTGCCAGCAGCCAAGACAGTTACACTGAAGCTTTCTTT. This gives the protein CASSQDSYTEAFF.

The chain couples TRBV6-1 to TRBJ2-1; 11 bases align to TRBD2. V was pared by 6 bases and J by 4 bases, with 5 bases of the junction left unmatched. CDR3 length: 15 amino acids. In germline, CDR1 is MNHNS, CDR2 SASEGT. CDR3 region: CASRRGLADYNEQFF. DNA of the CDR3: TGTGCCAGCAGGCGGGGACTAGCGGATTACAATGAGCAGTTCTTC.

A few counts support this clonotype. The chain carries TRBV4-2 and TRBJ1-1; D is perhaps TRBD1 (5 bases). Germline CDR1 LGHNA, CDR2 YNFKEQ. This CDR3 spans 16 amino acids. Trimming stripped 4 bases from V and 6 bases from J, with 21 bases between. The CDR3 protein is CASSPYWGGESAEAFF. The CDR3 DNA reads TGTGCCAGCAGCCCATATTGGGGGGGGGAAAGCGCTGAAGCTTTCTTT.

The chain employs TRBV2 and TRBJ2-7; D gene uncertain. Trimming pared 7 bases from V and 0 bases from J, leaving 13 bases between. Germline values: CDR1 SNHLY, CDR2 FYNNEI. This CDR3 is 14 amino acids long. The CDR3 bases are TGTGCCAGCAAAAGAACGCAGGACTCCTACGAGCAGTACTTC. Its protein is CASKRTQDSYEQYF.

This clonotype was counted only a few times. The chain couples TRBV6-6 to TRBJ2-1, with 9 bases lining up with TRBD1. The CDR3 is 15 residues long. V dropped 2 bases and J dropped 5; count of bases not matched to a gene: 4. Germline V gene lookup returns CDR1 MNHNY and CDR2 SVGAGI (reference sequence). The CDR3 DNA reads as TGTGCCAGCAGTTACAGACAGGGGGGGGACAATGAGCAGTTCTTC. Amino acid sequence: CASSYRQGGDNEQFF.